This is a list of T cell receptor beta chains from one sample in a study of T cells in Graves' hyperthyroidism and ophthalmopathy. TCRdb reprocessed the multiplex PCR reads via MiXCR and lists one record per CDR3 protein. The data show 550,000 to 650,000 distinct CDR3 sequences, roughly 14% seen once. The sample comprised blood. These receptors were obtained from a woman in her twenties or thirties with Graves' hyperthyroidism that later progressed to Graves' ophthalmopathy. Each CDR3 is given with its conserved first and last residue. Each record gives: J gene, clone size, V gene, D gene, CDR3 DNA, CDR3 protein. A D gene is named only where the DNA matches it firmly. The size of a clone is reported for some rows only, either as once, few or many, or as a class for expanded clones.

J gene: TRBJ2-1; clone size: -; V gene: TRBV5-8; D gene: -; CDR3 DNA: TGTGCCAGCAGCTTGGACAGCGGAGCATCCTACAATGAGCAGTTCTTC; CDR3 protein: CASSLDSGASYNEQFF
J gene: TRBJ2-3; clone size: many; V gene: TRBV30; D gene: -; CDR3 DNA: TGTGCCTGGAGTCGGGGAGGTCTTACTAGCACAGATACGCAGTATTTT; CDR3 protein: CAWSRGGLTSTDTQYF
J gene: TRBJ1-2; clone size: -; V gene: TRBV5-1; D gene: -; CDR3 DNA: TGCGCCAGCAGCTCGGAGGAAGGCACACGCTATGGCTACACCTTC; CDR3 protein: CASSSEEGTRYGYTF
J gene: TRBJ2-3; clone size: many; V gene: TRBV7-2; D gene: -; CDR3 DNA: TGTGCCAGCAGCTCCTGGGGACCCAGTAGCACAGATACGCAGTATTTT; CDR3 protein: CASSSWGPSSTDTQYF
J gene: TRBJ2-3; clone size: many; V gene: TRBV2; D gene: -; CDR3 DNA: TGTGCCAGCAGTGAAGAATCTATGAGCACAGATACGCAGTATTTT; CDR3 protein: CASSEESMSTDTQYF
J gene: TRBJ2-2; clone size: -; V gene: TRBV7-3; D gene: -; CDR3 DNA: TGTGCCAGCAGCTCGATCCCGTCCGCCGGGGAGCTGTTTTTT; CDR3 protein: CASSSIPSAGELFF
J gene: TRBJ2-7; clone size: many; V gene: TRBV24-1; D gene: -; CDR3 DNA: TGTGCCACCGCGGACAAGCCCTACGAGCAGTACTTC; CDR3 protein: CATADKPYEQYF
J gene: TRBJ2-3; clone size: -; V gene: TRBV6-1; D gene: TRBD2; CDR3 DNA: TGTGCCAGCAGTGGGACTAGGGGCGCAGATACGCAGTATTTT; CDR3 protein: CASSGTRGADTQYF
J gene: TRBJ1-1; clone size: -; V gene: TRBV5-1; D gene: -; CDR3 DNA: TGCGCCAGCAGCTTGTCTCAGGGAACGGCTGAAGCTTTCTTT; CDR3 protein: CASSLSQGTAEAFF
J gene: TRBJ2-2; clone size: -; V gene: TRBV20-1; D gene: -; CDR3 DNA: TGCAGTGCTAAGCTCAACACCGGGGAGCTGTTTTTT; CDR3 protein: CSAKLNTGELFF
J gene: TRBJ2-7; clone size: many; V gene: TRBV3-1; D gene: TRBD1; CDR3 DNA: TGTGCCAGCAGCCACACGGACAGGGAGTTCTACGAGCAGTACTTC; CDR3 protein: CASSHTDREFYEQYF
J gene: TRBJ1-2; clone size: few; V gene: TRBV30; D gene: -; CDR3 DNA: TGTGCCTGGACCCTATTCCAGACAGGTTACTATGGCTACACCTTC; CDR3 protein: CAWTLFQTGYYGYTF
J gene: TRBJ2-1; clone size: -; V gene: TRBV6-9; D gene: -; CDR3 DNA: TGTGCCAGCAGTTATTTGGGCTTAAGGTTGGGCCCCCGCAATGAGCAGTTCTTC; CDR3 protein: CASSYLGLRLGPRNEQFF
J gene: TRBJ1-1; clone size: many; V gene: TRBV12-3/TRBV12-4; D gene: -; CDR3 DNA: TGTGCCAGCAGTTTGGTTTCGGCAACTGAAGCTTTCTTT; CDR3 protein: CASSLVSATEAFF
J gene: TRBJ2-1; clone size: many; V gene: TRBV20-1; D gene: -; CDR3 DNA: TGCAGTGCTAGAGGCGAACTAGATAAGAACAATGAGCAGTTCTTC; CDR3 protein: CSARGELDKNNEQFF
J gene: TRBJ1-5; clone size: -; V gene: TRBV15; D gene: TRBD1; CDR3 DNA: TGTGCCACCAGCCCACAGGGGGGAGTGAGTAAGCCCCAGCATTTT; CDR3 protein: CATSPQGGVSKPQHF
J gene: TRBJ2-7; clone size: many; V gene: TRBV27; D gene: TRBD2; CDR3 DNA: TGTGCCAGCAGAATCGGACTAGCTTACGAGCAGTACTTC; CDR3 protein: CASRIGLAYEQYF
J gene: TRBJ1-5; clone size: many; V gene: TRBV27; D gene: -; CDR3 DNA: TGTGCCAGCAGTTTATCCGGCAGGGAAGGGAATCAGCCCCAGCATTTT; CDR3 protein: CASSLSGREGNQPQHF
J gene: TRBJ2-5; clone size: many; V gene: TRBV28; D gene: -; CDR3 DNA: TGTGCCAGCAGTTCTCCGGTGCCTACCCAAGAGACCCAGTACTTC; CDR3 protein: CASSSPVPTQETQYF
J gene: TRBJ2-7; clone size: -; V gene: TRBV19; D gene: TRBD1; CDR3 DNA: TGTGCCAGTAGTCTTCCGGGACAGGGGTACGAGCAGTACTTC; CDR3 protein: CASSLPGQGYEQYF
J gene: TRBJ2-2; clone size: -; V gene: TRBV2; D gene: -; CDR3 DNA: TGTGCCAGCAGTGACAGGGTCGCCGGGGAGCTGTTTTTT; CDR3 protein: CASSDRVAGELFF
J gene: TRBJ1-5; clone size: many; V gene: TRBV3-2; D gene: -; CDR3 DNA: TGTGCCAGCATCCATCTAGGGAGGGATCAGCCCCAGCATTTT; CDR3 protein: CASIHLGRDQPQHF
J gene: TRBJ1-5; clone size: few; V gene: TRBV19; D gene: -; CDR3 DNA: TGTGCCAGCGAGGTACCGGGACATTCCTCGGATAGCAATCAGCCCCAGCATTTT; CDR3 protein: CASEVPGHSSDSNQPQHF
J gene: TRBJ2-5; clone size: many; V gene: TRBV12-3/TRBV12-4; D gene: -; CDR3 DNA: TGTGCCAGCAGTTTTGCGGGTTTTCAAGAGACCCAGTACTTC; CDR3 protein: CASSFAGFQETQYF
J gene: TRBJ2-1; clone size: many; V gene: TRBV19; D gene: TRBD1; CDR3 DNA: TGTGCCAGTAGTACCGGGACAGGGGGCCGTGAGCAGTTCTTC; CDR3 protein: CASSTGTGGREQFF
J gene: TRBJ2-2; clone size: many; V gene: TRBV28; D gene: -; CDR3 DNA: TGTGCCAGCAGTTTCAGGAGGGGGCGAGACACCGGGGAGCTGTTTTTT; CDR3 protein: CASSFRRGRDTGELFF
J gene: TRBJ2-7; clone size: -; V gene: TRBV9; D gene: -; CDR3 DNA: TGTGCCAGCAGCGAAGGAGGGGGTACGGGGGCCTACAATGAGCAGTACTTC; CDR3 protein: CASSEGGGTGAYNEQYF
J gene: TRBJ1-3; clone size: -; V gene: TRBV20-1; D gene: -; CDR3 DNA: TGCAGTGCTAGAGAACATTTCTCTGGAAACACCATATATTTT; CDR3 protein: CSAREHFSGNTIYF
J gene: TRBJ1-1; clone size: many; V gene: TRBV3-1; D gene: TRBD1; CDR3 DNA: TGTGCCAGCAGCCAAGATTGGGCAACCGACAGGGACAAAGGGGGGACTGAAGCTTTCTTT; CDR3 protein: CASSQDWATDRDKGGTEAFF
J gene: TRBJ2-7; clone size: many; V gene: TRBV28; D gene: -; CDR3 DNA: TGTGCCAGCAGTCGAACAGGGTGGACATACGAGCAGTACTTC; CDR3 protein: CASSRTGWTYEQYF
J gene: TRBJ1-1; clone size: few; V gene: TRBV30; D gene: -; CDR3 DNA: TGTGCCTGGAGTAAAATCCGGGATATGAACACTGAAGCTTTCTTT; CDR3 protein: CAWSKIRDMNTEAFF
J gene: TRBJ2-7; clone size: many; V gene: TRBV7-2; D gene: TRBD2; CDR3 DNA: TGTGCCAGCAGCCCGGGACTAGCGGGAGGTCCCTACGAGCAGTACTTC; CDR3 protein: CASSPGLAGGPYEQYF
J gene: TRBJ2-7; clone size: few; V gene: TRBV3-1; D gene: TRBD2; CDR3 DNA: TGTGCCAGCAGCCAAGAACCAGCGGGAGGCTACGAGCAGTACTTC; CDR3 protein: CASSQEPAGGYEQYF
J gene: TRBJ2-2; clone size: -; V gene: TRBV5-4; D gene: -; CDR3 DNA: TGTGCCAGCAGCCCTAGCTTGGGTTCCACCGGGGAGCTGTTTTTT; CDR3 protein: CASSPSLGSTGELFF
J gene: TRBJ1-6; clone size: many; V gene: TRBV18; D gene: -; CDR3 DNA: TGTGCCAGCTCACCGGAAGGGGCCTATAATTCACCCCTCCACTTT; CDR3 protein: CASSPEGAYNSPLHF
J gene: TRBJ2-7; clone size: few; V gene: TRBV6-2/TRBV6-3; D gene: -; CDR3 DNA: TGTGCCAGCAGTTCCGCCACGGGCGAGCAGTACTTC; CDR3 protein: CASSSATGEQYF
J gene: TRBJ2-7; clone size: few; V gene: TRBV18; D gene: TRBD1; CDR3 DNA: TGTGCCAGCTCACCCATCGCGAGCGGGACAGGGTCCCACGAGCAGTACTTC; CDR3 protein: CASSPIASGTGSHEQYF
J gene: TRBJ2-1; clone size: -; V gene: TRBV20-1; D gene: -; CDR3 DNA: TGCAGTGTGCGGCGGGAAGGTAATGAGCAGTTCTTC; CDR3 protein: CSVRREGNEQFF
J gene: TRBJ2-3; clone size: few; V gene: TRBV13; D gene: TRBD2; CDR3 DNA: TGTGCCAGCAGCAACGGACTAGCGGGAGCCTCTGTAACAGATACGCAGTATTTT; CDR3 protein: CASSNGLAGASVTDTQYF
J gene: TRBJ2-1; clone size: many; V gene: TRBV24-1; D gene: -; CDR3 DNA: TGTGCCACCAGTGATTTGTGGACCGCCTCCTACAATGAGCAGTTCTTC; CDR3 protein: CATSDLWTASYNEQFF
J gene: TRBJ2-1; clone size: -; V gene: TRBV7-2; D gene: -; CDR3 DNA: TGTGCCAGCAGAACTACAGGGAGCTCCTACAATGAGCAGTTCTTC; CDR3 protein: CASRTTGSSYNEQFF
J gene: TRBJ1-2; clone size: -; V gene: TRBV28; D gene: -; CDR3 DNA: TGTGCCAGCAGGGGGGGACCAAGTAACTATGGCTACACCTTC; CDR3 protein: CASRGGPSNYGYTF
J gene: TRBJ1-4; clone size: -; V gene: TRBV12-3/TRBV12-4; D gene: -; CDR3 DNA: TGTGCCAGCAGTCCCCAATCCGGGACAACTGAAAAACTGTTTTTT; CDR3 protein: CASSPQSGTTEKLFF
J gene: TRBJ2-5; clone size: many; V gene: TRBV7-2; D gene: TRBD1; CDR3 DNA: TGTGCCAGCAAAGACAGGGGGCGAGAGACCCAGTACTTC; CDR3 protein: CASKDRGRETQYF
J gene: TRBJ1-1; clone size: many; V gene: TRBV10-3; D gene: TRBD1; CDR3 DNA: TGTGCCTCCTGGGACAGGGGGATTCTAGGGAACACTGAAGCTTTCTTT; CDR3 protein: CASWDRGILGNTEAFF
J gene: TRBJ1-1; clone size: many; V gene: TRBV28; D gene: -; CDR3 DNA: TGTGCCAGCAGTTTACAAGGGGCTGAAGCTTTCTTT; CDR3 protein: CASSLQGAEAFF
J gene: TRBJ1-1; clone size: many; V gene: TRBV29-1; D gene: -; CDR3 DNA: TGCAGCGTTGAACGAACGGAGAACACTGAAGCTTTCTTT; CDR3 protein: CSVERTENTEAFF
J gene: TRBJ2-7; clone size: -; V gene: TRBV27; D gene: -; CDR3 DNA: TGTGCCAGCAGTTTATTGGCAGGGAACTACTACGAGCAGTACTTC; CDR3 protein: CASSLLAGNYYEQYF
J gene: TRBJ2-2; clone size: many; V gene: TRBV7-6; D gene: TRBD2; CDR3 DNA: TGTGCCAGCAGGAAACTAGCGGGAGGTCAATTGAACACCGGGGAGCTGTTTTTT; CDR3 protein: CASRKLAGGQLNTGELFF
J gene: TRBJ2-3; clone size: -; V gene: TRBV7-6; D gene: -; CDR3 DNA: TGTGCCAGCAGCTTATCTGAAGATGCGCAGTATTTT; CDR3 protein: CASSLSEDAQYF
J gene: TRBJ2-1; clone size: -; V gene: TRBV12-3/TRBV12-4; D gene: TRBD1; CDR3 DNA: TGTGCCAGCACCCCAGACAGGGTAATAAACAATGAGCAGTTCTTC; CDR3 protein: CASTPDRVINNEQFF
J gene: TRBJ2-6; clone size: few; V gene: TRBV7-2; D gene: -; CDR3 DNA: TGTGCCAGCAGCTTAGCATTCGGGGCCAACGTCCTGACTTTC; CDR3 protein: CASSLAFGANVLTF
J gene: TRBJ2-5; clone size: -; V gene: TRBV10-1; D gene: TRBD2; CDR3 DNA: TGCGCCAGCAGTGAAGCGGGAGCTGGGGAGACCCAGTACTTC; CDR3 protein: CASSEAGAGETQYF
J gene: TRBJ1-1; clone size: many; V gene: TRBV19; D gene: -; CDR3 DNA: TGTGCCAGCAGTATGGGGAACACTGAAGCTTTCTTT; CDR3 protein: CASSMGNTEAFF